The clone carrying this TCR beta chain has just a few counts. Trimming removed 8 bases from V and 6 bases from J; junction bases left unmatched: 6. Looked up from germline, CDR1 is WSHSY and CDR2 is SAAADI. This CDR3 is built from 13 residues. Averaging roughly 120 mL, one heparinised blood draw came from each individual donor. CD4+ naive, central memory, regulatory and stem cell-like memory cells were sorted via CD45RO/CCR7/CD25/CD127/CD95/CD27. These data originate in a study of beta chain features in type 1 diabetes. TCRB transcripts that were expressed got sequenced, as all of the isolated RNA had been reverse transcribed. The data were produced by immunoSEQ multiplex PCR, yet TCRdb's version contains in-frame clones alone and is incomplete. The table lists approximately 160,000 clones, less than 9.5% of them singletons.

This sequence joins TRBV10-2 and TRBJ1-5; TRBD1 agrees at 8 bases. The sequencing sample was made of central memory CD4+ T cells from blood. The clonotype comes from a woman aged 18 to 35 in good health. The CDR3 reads CASDTGGGQPQHF. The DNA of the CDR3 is TGCGCCAGCGATACAGGGGGAGGTCAGCCCCAGCATTTT.